The 2 T cell receptor beta chains listed next were all sequenced from one sample in a study of blood T cell repertoires in COVID-19. Here immunoSEQ multiplex PCR was the method, and the copy in TCRdb shows in-frame clones only, minus some. The table has about 91,000 clones, around 82% seen once. Specimen: peripheral blood. The source of these receptors is a man aged 50-59 years with active or convalescent COVID-19.

The chain combines TRBV28 with TRBJ2-1; 11 bases are shared with TRBD2. The trim removed 8 bases at V and 4 bases at J, leaving 13 bases unmatched. Germline V gene lookup returns CDR1 MDHEN and CDR2 SYDVKM. This CDR3 has 17 residues. CDR3 bases: TGTGCCAGCCCTCCCCTCGACTGGACTAGCGGGTACAATGAGCAGTTCTTC. This codes for CASPPLDWTSGYNEQFF.

This clone was recorded once. J is TRBJ1-1 and V is TRBV11-2, with D tentatively TRBD1 (5 bases). CDR3 length equals 15 residues. Germline V gene sequence: CDR1 SGHAT, CDR2 FQNNGV. Between the trimmed V and J ends, which lost 0 bases and 4 bases, there was a span of 12 bases. This chain's CDR3 is CASSLEASGGTEAFF. The CDR3 DNA reads TGTGCCAGCAGCTTAGAAGCCAGCGGGGGCACTGAAGCTTTCTTT.